This T cell receptor beta chain was sequenced in a study of cytomegalovirus exposure and HLA in healthy donors. The study, taken as a whole, reports: Earlier analysis yielded a pattern in which most TCR beta V segments were productive about 90% or about 30% of the time. In a later analysis, productive TCRs from donors in an Asian-associated ancestry cluster reportedly carried fewer N-insertions than the cohort mean. Owing to their indistinguishability, certain V segments, notably TRBV6-2 and TRBV6-3, were excluded.

Trimming removed 0 bases at V and 5 bases at J, with 8 bases between. This CDR3 contains 13 residues. Per germline, CDR1 SGDLS and CDR2 YYNGEE. Note on this clone: Its antigen is undetermined.

13 Jbeta primers and 60 Vbeta primers were used for the PCR. The data were produced by immunoSEQ multiplex PCR, yet TCRdb's version contains in-frame clones alone and is incomplete. The table has roughly 110,000 clones, approximately 80% seen once; the top ten hold about 1.6%. The V gene is TRBV9, the J gene TRBJ2-5; D call uncertain. Sequences were obtained from PBMCs. The TCR comes from a man aged 50-60 years in good health and CMV-seronegative. CDR3 sequence reads: CASSVGPKETQYF. For the CDR3, the DNA is TGTGCCAGCAGCGTAGGGCCCAAGGAGACCCAGTACTTC.